This T cell receptor beta chain originates from a study of regulatory T cells in long-lasting Graves disease. Findings and caveats of the study: Gene preferences differed: TRBV28, TRBJ1-2, TRBJ2-5 in persistent cases.

Investigators prepared the TCR beta libraries by applying iRepertoire HTBI primers and Arm-PCR of CDR3 regions. TCRdb re-called the multiplex PCR reads through MiXCR, storing one row per CDR3 protein. The sample contains more than 450,000 distinct CDR3 sequences, around 13% of which appear only once. The CDR3 is 17 amino acids. Trimming at V came to 5 bases and at J to 10 bases, leaving 14 bases not matched to a gene. In this sample, this clonotype turned up many times. The antigen remains undetermined. Regarding time point: newly diagnosed GD, antithyroid drugs for less than 3 months. Isolated PBMC RNA provided the starting material for the TCR library. This same sample was also taken into another study, of T cells in Graves' hyperthyroidism and ophthalmopathy. That paper adds: The model foresaw ophthalmopathy a median roughly 6.6 months prior to onset.

The specimen was peripheral blood mononuclear cells (PBMCs), collected at new diagnosis, from a patient treated with antithyroid drugs. The chain is built from TRBV12-3 or TRBV12-4 and TRBJ1-6; 10 nucleotides line up with TRBD1. This clonotype was sampled from a woman aged 25 to 39 with Graves disease. CDR3 coding DNA: TGTGCCAGCAGTCTTTATGCGGGGACAGGGGCTTCCTCACCCCTCCACTTT. It encodes CASSLYAGTGASSPLHF.